The text below deals with one T cell receptor (beta chain). The sample belongs to a study of blood T cell repertoires in COVID-19. Study at large: Italy, Spain and the United States were the sources of the convalescent and acute COVID-19 samples.

Original processing methods: Reference gene primer amplification gave nucleated cell count estimates. Profiling relied on immunoSEQ multiplex PCR, and the TCRdb table lists in-frame clones only, not all of them. The DNA gave D and trimming, while V, J and clone size come from that table. This table has 100,000 to 150,000 clones, over 75% appearing once. The germline V gene has CDR1 LGHDT and CDR2 YNNKEL (reference sequence). J was trimmed by 7 bases and V by 4 bases; bases with no gene match: 1. This CDR3 comprises 11 residues. This receptor was obtained from a woman between 55 and 75 years old with acute or convalescent COVID-19. Sequenced: peripheral blood. The V call is TRBV3-1 (or the pseudogene TRBV3-2), the J call TRBJ2-7, with 7 positions matching TRBD2. The CDR3 DNA reads TGTGCCAGCAGCCCGGGGGGAGAGCAGTACTTC. Its protein product is CASSPGGEQYF.